The 8 T cell receptor beta chains reported below all come from one sample, sequenced in a study of T cells in localized non-small cell lung cancer. Method: immunoSEQ multiplex PCR; TCRdb's copy keeps in-frame clones and lacks some. The repertoire includes 60,000 or so clones, 80% to 90% of them detected once, and about 4.5% sits in the top ten. The sequenced sample was PBMCs, obtained before any cancer treatment. These receptors all stem from a man between 40 and 69 years old with stage II lung adenocarcinoma.

V usage is TRBV10-3 and J usage is TRBJ1-6; no definite D call. V shed 10 bases and J shed 0 bases, with 10 bases lying between them. The germline V gene encodes CDR1 ENHRY and CDR2 SYGVKD. The CDR3 totals 14 residues. The CDR3 DNA follows: TGTGCCACCGCACCGAGCTCCTATAATTCACCCCTCCACTTT. Translating it yields CATAPSSYNSPLHF.

V gene TRBV30 combines with J gene TRBJ1-2; D ambiguous. This CDR3 spans 12 amino acids. Germline V gives CDR1 GTSNPN, CDR2 SVGIG (reference sequence). V was clipped by 1 base and J by 8 bases, with 11 bases between them. The CDR3 DNA reads as TGTGCCTGGAGTGGGGGAGGGAGCGGCTACACCTTC. This translates into CAWSGGGSGYTF.

In DNA form, the CDR3 reads TGCAGCGTCCTAAGGGGGGGTGATAGTGAAAAACTGTTTTTT. Its translation: CSVLRGGDSEKLFF. The chain has TRBV29-1 and TRBJ1-4; D possibly corresponds to TRBD1 (6 bases). CDR3 length equals 14 residues. Per the germline V gene, CDR1 is SQVTM and CDR2 is ANQGSEA. The V gene lost 6 bases and the J gene lost 7 bases, with 18 bases spanning the gap.

This clone was picked up a small number of times. V is TRBV14 and J is TRBJ1-2, with 12 bases identical to TRBD1. This CDR3 is built from 16 residues. Per the germline V gene, CDR1 is SGHDN and CDR2 is FVKESK. Unmatched junction bases numbered 7, after V lost 4 bases and J lost 4 bases. The CDR3 here is CASSPRDRGLLYGYTF. DNA of the CDR3: TGTGCCAGCAGCCCCCGGGACAGGGGGCTTCTCTATGGCTACACCTTC.

This clone is a singleton in its sample. V gene TRBV7-2 combines with J gene TRBJ2-1; 8 nucleotides agree with TRBD1. The V gene end was trimmed by 3 bases and the J gene end by 16 bases; junction bases not matched to a gene: 11. Germline values: CDR1 SGHTA, CDR2 FQGNSA. The CDR3 runs to 13 residues. The DNA for the CDR3 is TGTGCCAGCAGCTTCATGACTCCGGGACAGGAATTCTTC. Protein product: CASSFMTPGQEFF.

The CDR3 loop is CASSSEGQSNQPQHF. CDR3 sequence (DNA): TGCGCCAGCAGCTCGGAAGGACAAAGCAATCAGCCCCAGCATTTT. The genes are TRBV5-1 and TRBJ1-5; possible D gene TRBD1, 5 bases. Germline-derived CDR1 and CDR2 are SGHRS and YFSETQ. The CDR3 is 15 residues long. Trimming took 3 bases from V and 1 from J, leaving 11 bases between them.

V is TRBV18 and J is TRBJ2-7; TRBD1 matches at 8 bases. Germline V gene lookup returns CDR1 KGHSH and CDR2 LQKENI. This CDR3 has 14 amino acids. V lost 4 bases to trimming and J lost 2 bases; unmatched junction nucleotides: 4. For the CDR3, the DNA is TGTGCCAGCTCACTGTTGGGACAGGCCTACGAGCAGTACTTC. Its protein is CASSLLGQAYEQYF. Together with reference TRBV18 and TRBJ2-7, the CDR3 gives the full variable domain: NAGVMQNPRHLVRRRGQEARLRCSPMKGHSHVYWYRQLPEEGLKFMVYLQKENIIDESGMPKERFSAEFPKEGPSILRIQQVVRGDSAAYFCASSLLGQAYEQYFGPGTRLTVT.

The V gene is TRBV29-1, the J gene TRBJ2-1; D might be TRBD2 (5 bases). The CDR3 contains 12 residues. Trimming shortened V by 5 bases and J by 3 bases, and 8 bases separated the two germline ends. Germline assignment: CDR1 SQVTM and CDR2 ANQGSEA. As DNA, the CDR3 is TGCAGCGTTAAAGGAGGCTACAATGAGCAGTTCTTC. Its translation: CSVKGGYNEQFF.